This T cell receptor (beta chain) was recorded in a study of CD8 T cells in ankylosing spondylitis. General study results and limits: Matched ankylosing spondylitis synovial fluid reportedly showed significant enrichment of disease-linked clones. Several of the motif variants were reported before in synovial fluid and blood from reactive arthritis. Blood of patients with ankylosing spondylitis appeared to be characterized by a TCR beta motif of several highly homologous variants. A CD8+ phenotype characterized the disease-linked clones, which were relatively rare in peripheral blood.

A quantitative 5'-RACE method, one with molecular barcodes, was used to make TCR beta libraries. TCRdb passed the 5' RACE reads through MiXCR, listing each CDR3 protein once. The profile shows hundreds of thousands of distinct CDR3 sequences, 15% to 20% of them singletons. V shed 7 bases and J shed 9 bases, with 16 bases lying between them. The CDR3 spans 12 residues. Germline CDR1 is SQVTM and CDR2 is ANQGSEA. Remarks on this clonotype: Its antigen is not known.

The sequenced material came from blood, either unsorted or a sorted T cell fraction (not recorded which). This clonotype originated in a male donor with ankylosing spondylitis. The chain employs TRBV29-1 and TRBJ1-5; D is possibly TRBD1 (5 bases). The CDR3 nucleotides are TGCAGCGCAAACACAGGAGAGGGGCCCCAGCATTTT. Translation gives CSANTGEGPQHF.